The next 15 T cell receptor beta chains were all read from a single sample in a study of shared clonotypes between healthy human individuals. Profiling relied on immunoSEQ multiplex PCR, and the TCRdb table lists in-frame clones only, not all of them. Seen here are roughly 1 million clones, around 75% observed once, and the top ten hold over 1.3%. The specimen sequenced was memory CD4+ T cells sorted from blood. The subset is: CD45RA-negative fraction. The origin of the receptors is a man younger than 35 in good health.

The rearrangement uses TRBV15 and TRBJ2-7, with TRBD2 identical over 10 bases. With V trimmed by 1 base and J by 6 bases, 6 bases remained unmatched. Germline lookup yields CDR1 LNHNV and CDR2 YYDKDF (reference sequence). The CDR3 is 15 residues long. The CDR3 reads CATSRASGSNSEQYF. Here the CDR3 DNA reads TGTGCCACCAGCAGAGCTAGCGGGAGTAACTCCGAGCAGTACTTC.

The genes are TRBV7-3 and TRBJ1-6; TRBD1 might be the D (6 bases). The germline V gene has CDR1 SGHTA and CDR2 FQGTGA. The CDR3 contains 13 residues. With 1 base removed from V and 10 bases from J, the gap between germline ends came to 8 bases. CDR3: CASSLKGDSPLHF. CDR3 DNA: TGTGCCAGCAGCTTAAAGGGGGACTCACCCCTCCACTTT.

The V and J genes are TRBV7-9 and TRBJ1-4; D unclear. V was shortened by 5 bases and J by 3 bases, with 16 bases between the two germline ends. The CDR3 is 16 amino acids. Germline V gene lookup returns CDR1 SEHNR and CDR2 FQNEAQ (reference sequence). CDR3 protein: CASSPEWVQSNEKLFF. CDR3 DNA: TGTGCCAGCAGCCCGGAGTGGGTACAGTCTAATGAAAAACTGTTTTTT.

The chain recombines TRBV10-2 with TRBJ2-7; 7 positions match TRBD2. The CDR3 runs 13 residues. J lost 0 bases, V lost 9 bases, and 5 bases had no gene match. The germline V gene has CDR1 WSHSY and CDR2 SAAADI. The CDR3 here is CASRASGSYEQYF. Written as DNA, the CDR3 is TGCGCCAGTAGGGCTAGCGGCTCCTACGAGCAGTACTTC.

The chain combines TRBV9 with TRBJ2-5, with a possible D match to TRBD2 (7 bases). V was trimmed by 2 bases and J by 5 bases, leaving 13 bases between them. Looked up from germline, CDR1 is SGDLS and CDR2 is YYNGEE. CDR3 size: 14 residues. CDR3 in DNA: TGTGCCAGCAGCGTGACGGGGGGCTCGGAGACCCAGTACTTC. This translates into CASSVTGGSETQYF.

The chain is built from TRBV6-6 and TRBJ1-1; D is uncertain. The germline CDR1 and CDR2 sequences are MNHNY and SVGAGI (reference sequence). Trimming cost V 4 bases and J 3 bases, with 12 bases left between them. This CDR3 is built from 14 residues. The CDR3 nucleotides are TGTGCCAGCAGTTTCTCAACAGTGTACACTGAAGCTTTCTTT. This sequence encodes CASSFSTVYTEAFF.

The rearrangement links TRBV7-2 to TRBJ2-2; D is perhaps TRBD2 (6 bases). Germline CDR1 is SGHTA and CDR2 is FQGNSA. V lost 3 bases to trimming and J lost 7 bases, with 12 bases between them. The CDR3 extends over 14 amino acids. CDR3 loop: CASSFSGAYGELFF. DNA for the CDR3: TGTGCCAGCAGCTTTTCGGGAGCCTACGGGGAGCTGTTTTTT.

Details on this clone: Distinct nucleotide sequences in the sample also encode this CDR3. The chain couples TRBV9 to TRBJ2-2; D is unresolved. This CDR3 is 15 amino acids long. Germline CDR1 and CDR2: SGDLS and YYNGEE. The germline V and J ends were trimmed by 2 bases and 2 bases, with 10 bases remaining between them. The CDR3 region is CASSVGRPNTGELFF. CDR3 sequence (DNA): TGTGCCAGCAGCGTCGGCAGGCCTAACACCGGGGAGCTGTTTTTT.

The V and J genes are TRBV5-1 and TRBJ2-1; D unresolved. The CDR3 runs to 14 residues. Germline CDR1 is SGHRS and CDR2 is YFSETQ. The germline V and J ends were trimmed by 0 bases and 9 bases, with 13 bases remaining between them. The CDR3 spells CASSLGLDIGEQFF. Written as DNA, the CDR3 is TGCGCCAGCAGCTTGGGCCTAGACATCGGTGAGCAGTTCTTC.

The chain is built from TRBV27 and TRBJ2-5; 7 positions agree with TRBD2. CDR1 and CDR2 (germline): MNHEY, SMNVEV (reference sequence). V shed 5 bases, J shed 4 bases, and the junction held 10 bases outside the gene matches. The CDR3 runs to 15 residues. The CDR3 loop reads CASSTSVEGRETQYF. The CDR3 DNA is TGTGCCAGCAGTACTAGCGTTGAGGGGAGAGAGACCCAGTACTTC.

This chain links TRBV7-2 with TRBJ2-1; D gene unclear. The V gene lost 5 bases and the J gene lost 13 bases, with 21 bases spanning the gap. Germline CDR1 is SGHTA and CDR2 is FQGNSA. The CDR3 extends over 14 amino acids. The CDR3, as DNA: TGTGCCAGCAGCCCTCCTCCTGACGCCCGTCCTCAGTTCTTC. This translates into CASSPPPDARPQFF.

This chain joins TRBV7-9 and TRBJ2-3, with D possibly TRBD2 on 6 matching bases. Looked up from germline, CDR1 is SEHNR and CDR2 is FQNEAQ (reference sequence). The V gene lost 3 bases and the J gene lost 4 bases, with 8 bases spanning the gap. The CDR3 contains 13 residues. The CDR3 coding sequence is TGTGCCAGCAGCTTTACGGGGGCAGATACGCAGTATTTT. The encoded protein is CASSFTGADTQYF.

Only one count was recorded for this clone. J is TRBJ2-3 and V is TRBV29-1; a possible D gene is TRBD2 (6 bases). The germline CDR1 and CDR2 sequences are SQVTM and ANQGSEA. There are 15 residues in the CDR3. V lost 6 bases to trimming and J lost 1 base, with 17 bases between them. The CDR3 DNA sequence: TGCAGCGTCCCGGGACTGAGTTACGGCACAGATACGCAGTATTTT. It codes for CSVPGLSYGTDTQYF.

The rearrangement joins TRBV14 to TRBJ1-2; TRBD1 matches 7 bases. V was clipped by 4 bases and J by 4 bases; unmatched bases: 9. Germline values: CDR1 SGHDN, CDR2 FVKESK. The CDR3 runs to 15 residues. CDR3 DNA sequence: TGTGCCAGCAGCCTTGACAGGGTGACCCTCTATGGCTACACCTTC. Amino acids: CASSLDRVTLYGYTF. Combining the CDR3 with reference TRBV14 and TRBJ1-2 gives the whole variable domain EAGVTQFPSHSVIEKGQTVTLRCDPISGHDNLYWYRRVMGKEIKFLLHFVKESKQDESGMPNNRFLAERTGGTYSTLKVQPAELEDSGVYFCASSLDRVTLYGYTFGSGTRLTVV.

About this clone itself: This sample includes further DNA sequences coding for the same CDR3. This chain connects TRBV5-8 to TRBJ1-5; D is uncertain. From germline, CDR1 is SGHTS and CDR2 YDEGEE. The CDR3 extends over 13 amino acids. V was pared by 4 bases and J by 5 bases, with 10 bases between. CDR3 coding DNA: TGTGCCAGCAGCCTCGGGGAGGATCAGCCCCAGCATTTT. This encodes CASSLGEDQPQHF.